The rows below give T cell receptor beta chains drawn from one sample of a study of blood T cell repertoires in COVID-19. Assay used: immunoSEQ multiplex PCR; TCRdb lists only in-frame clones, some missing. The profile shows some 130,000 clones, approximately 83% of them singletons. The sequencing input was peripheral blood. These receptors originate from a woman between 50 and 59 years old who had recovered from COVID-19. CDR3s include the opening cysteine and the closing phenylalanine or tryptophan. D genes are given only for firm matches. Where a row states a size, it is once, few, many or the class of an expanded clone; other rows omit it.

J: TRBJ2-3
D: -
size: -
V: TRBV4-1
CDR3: CASSQEWLQDTQYF
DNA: TGCGCCAGCAGCCAAGAATGGCTGCAGGATACGCAGTATTTT

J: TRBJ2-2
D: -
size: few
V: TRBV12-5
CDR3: CASGLRTGELFF
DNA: TGTGCTAGTGGTTTGCGCACCGGGGAGCTGTTTTTT

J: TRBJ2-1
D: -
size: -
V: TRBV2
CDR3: CASSEASGHEQFF
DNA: TGTGCCAGCAGTGAAGCCAGCGGTCATGAGCAGTTCTTC

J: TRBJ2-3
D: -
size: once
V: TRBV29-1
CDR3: CSVDGNTDTQYF
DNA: TGCAGCGTTGACGGGAACACAGATACGCAGTATTTT

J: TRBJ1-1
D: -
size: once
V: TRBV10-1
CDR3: CASSESIIGGTEAFF
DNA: TGCGCCAGCAGTGAGTCGATTATCGGCGGGACTGAAGCTTTCTTT

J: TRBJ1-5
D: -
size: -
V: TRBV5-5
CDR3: CASSSNIHDQPQHF
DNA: TGTGCCAGCAGCTCAAACATCCACGATCAGCCCCAGCATTTT

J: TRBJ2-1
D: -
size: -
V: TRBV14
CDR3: CASSPTAGSRRGNEQFF
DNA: TGTGCCAGCAGTCCCACAGCAGGTTCCCGTCGGGGGAATGAGCAGTTCTTC

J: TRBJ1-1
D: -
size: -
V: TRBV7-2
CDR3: CASSLSGGDTEAFF
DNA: TGTGCCAGCAGCTTATCCGGAGGGGACACTGAAGCTTTCTTT

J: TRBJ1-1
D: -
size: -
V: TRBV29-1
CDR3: CSVRARVANTEAFF
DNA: TGCAGCGTACGAGCCAGGGTGGCGAACACTGAAGCTTTCTTT

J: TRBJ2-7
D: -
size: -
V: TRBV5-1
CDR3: CASSSDSQQSQYF
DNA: TGCGCCAGCAGCTCGGACAGCCAACAAAGTCAGTACTTC

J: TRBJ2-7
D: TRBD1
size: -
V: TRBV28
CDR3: CASSPLGGGSSSYEQYF
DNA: TGTGCCAGCAGTCCTCTAGGGGGCGGCTCTAGCTCCTACGAGCAGTACTTC

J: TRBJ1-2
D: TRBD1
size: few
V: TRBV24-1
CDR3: CATSEGTGEYGYTF
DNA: TGTGCCACCAGTGAGGGGACAGGGGAGTATGGCTACACCTTC

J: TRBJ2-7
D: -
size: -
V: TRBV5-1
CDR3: CASSLEGSPYEQYF
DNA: TGCGCCAGCAGCTTAGAGGGTTCACCCTACGAGCAGTACTTC

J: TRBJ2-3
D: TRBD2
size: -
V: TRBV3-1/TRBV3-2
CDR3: CASSRSGGAGRTDTQYF
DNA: TGTGCCAGCAGCCGTAGCGGGGGGGCCGGTAGAACAGATACGCAGTATTTT

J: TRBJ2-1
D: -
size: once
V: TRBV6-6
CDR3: CASSQRDSSYNEQFF
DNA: TGTGCCAGCAGCCAAAGAGATAGCTCCTACAATGAGCAGTTCTTC

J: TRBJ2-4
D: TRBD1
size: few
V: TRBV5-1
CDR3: CASSLIGGREDIQYF
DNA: TGCGCCAGCAGCTTGATAGGGGGCCGGGAAGACATTCAGTACTTC

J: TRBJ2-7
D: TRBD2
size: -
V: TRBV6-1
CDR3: CASSEARGSLSYEQYF
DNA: TGTGCCAGCAGTGAAGCTCGCGGGAGTCTCTCCTACGAGCAGTACTTC

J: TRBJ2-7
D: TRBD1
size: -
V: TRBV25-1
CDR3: CASSGHRDRLF
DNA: TGTGCCAGCAGTGGACATCGGGACAGGCTCTTC

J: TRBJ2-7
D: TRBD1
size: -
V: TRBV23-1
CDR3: CASSQPRQGGTDEQYF
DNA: TGCGCCAGCAGTCAACCACGACAGGGGGGAACTGACGAGCAGTACTTC

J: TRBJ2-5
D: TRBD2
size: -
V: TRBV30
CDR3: CAWSGLRLAEYWGETQYF
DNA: TGTGCCTGGAGTGGGTTAAGACTAGCGGAATATTGGGGAGAGACCCAGTACTTC

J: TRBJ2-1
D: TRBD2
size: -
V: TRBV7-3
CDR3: CASSLRLAGGKVNEQFF
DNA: TGTGCCAGCAGCTTAAGGTTAGCGGGAGGGAAGGTCAATGAGCAGTTCTTC

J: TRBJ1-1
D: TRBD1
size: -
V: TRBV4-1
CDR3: CASRGDRGAIMNTEAFF
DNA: TGCGCCAGCAGGGGGGACAGGGGAGCGATCATGAACACTGAAGCTTTCTTT